This paragraph covers one TCR beta chain sequence. Its antigen is undetermined. Alongside a J-beta primer mix, a sample-barcoded 5' primer served in a second PCR lasting about 6 to 12 cycles. A template-switch adaptor containing 12 random nucleotides labeled each cDNA molecule. TCRdb independently ran MiXCR on the 5' RACE reads; one entry per CDR3 protein. This sample has about 1,000,000 distinct CDR3 sequences; 40% to 45% occur once, and the top ten carry approximately 17%. The sample originates from a study of blood T cells in healthy people across ages. Study-level findings and limits: Donor CMV status, an unknown factor, possibly confounded changes in expanded clonotypes. The authors considered diversity estimates from one million T cells to be underestimates.

Trimming removed 4 bases from V and 7 bases from J, with 28 bases in between. Germline CDR1 and CDR2: SEHNR and FQNEAQ (reference sequence). The CDR3 has 18 residues. Isolation yielded PBMCs, at least 6.5 million per sample, in every case. The specimen sequenced was blood. This receptor was taken from a woman aged 60-75 years in good health. The V call is TRBV7-9, the J call TRBJ2-5, with TRBD2 as a possible D gene (6 bases). The CDR3 reads CASSSDNPGLTRFRTQYF. CDR3 bases: TGTGCCAGCAGCTCAGACAATCCGGGACTTACCAGATTCAGGACCCAGTACTTC. The full variable domain, in which reference TRBV7-9 and TRBJ2-5 provide the parts outside the CDR3, is DTGVSQNPRHKITKRGQNVTFRCDPISEHNRLYWYRQTLGQGPEFLTYFQNEAQLEKSRLLSDRFSAERPKGSFSTLEIQRTEQGDSAMYLCASSSDNPGLTRFRTQYFGPGTRLLVL.